The clone carrying this T cell receptor beta chain was seen repeatedly, ten times or more. Its antigen is not known. These data originate in a study of Graves' ophthalmopathy and Graves' hyperthyroidism. The sequenced template was RNA, covering the TCR beta CDR3 region. The workflow started with a first-round RT-PCR run with HTBI primers and then moved on to a second-round multiplex PCR. Each CDR3 protein gets one entry after TCRdb re-called the multiplex PCR reads with MiXCR. This table has over a million distinct CDR3 sequences, approximately 35% appearing once. The CDR3 has 13 residues. Germline CDR1 is ENHRY and CDR2 is SYGVKD. V shed 3 bases and J shed 1 base, with 7 bases lying between them. Study results and caveats: With a specificity of roughly 72% and a sensitivity of about 70%, the model predicted ophthalmopathy progression. Blood repertoires reportedly contained most expanded thyroid clonotypes above 0.001 frequency.

Additional autoimmune diseases, uncontrolled infections, pregnancy or lactation disqualified patients. The sequenced sample was peripheral blood or thyroid tissue (not recorded which). The source is an adult man with Graves' hyperthyroidism. The chain recombines TRBV10-3 with TRBJ2-7; no definite D call. DNA for the CDR3: TGTGCCATCAGTGATCAACTGTCCTACGAGCAGTACTTC. Protein product: CAISDQLSYEQYF.